This TCR beta chain was documented in a study of blood T cell repertoires in COVID-19. Trimming pared 4 bases from V and 12 bases from J, leaving 13 bases between. Looked up from germline, CDR1 is SEHNR and CDR2 is FQNEAQ (reference sequence). The CDR3 is 12 residues long. Generated by immunoSEQ multiplex PCR, the TCRdb table keeps only in-frame clones and is missing some. The data show 150,000 or so clones, about four fifths seen once. The sequenced sample consisted of PBMCs or T cells enriched from blood (not recorded which). The chain recombines TRBV7-9 with TRBJ1-5; possibly TRBD1 for D (5 bases). The TCR originated in a man between 50 and 59 years old who had recovered from COVID-19. CDR3 sequence (DNA): TGTGCCAGCAGCTCGACTGACAGTCGCCAGCATTTT. This gives the protein CASSSTDSRQHF.